This T cell receptor (beta chain) is drawn from a study of blood T cells in healthy people across ages. General study points: For the donors, CMV status was unknown and possibly confounded expanded clonotype changes. Older individuals had lower TCR beta diversity per million T cells (the decline was roughly linear).

CDR3 size: 16 residues. Trimming removed 1 base from V and 6 bases from J, with 13 bases in between. The germline CDR1 and CDR2 sequences are MGHRA and YSYEKL. A second PCR of 7 to 11 cycles used a sample-barcoded 5' primer and a J-beta primer mix. TCRdb passed the 5' RACE reads through MiXCR, listing each CDR3 protein once. The repertoire holds around 1,700,000 distinct CDR3 sequences, with over 25% as singletons. This clonotype was seen a handful of times. Its antigen is unidentified. The rearrangement joins TRBV4-1 to TRBJ1-6; the D gene is possibly TRBD1 (5 bases). This TCR was sampled from a woman in her twenties or thirties in good health. Sequenced input: blood. The CDR3 coding sequence is TGCGCCAGCAGCCAAGCGGGGCGGTTGGTTAATTCACCCCTCCACTTT. Encoded protein: CASSQAGRLVNSPLHF.